The entry that follows covers one T cell receptor beta chain sequence. Its antigen has not been determined. Base qualities are missing; no much larger clone stands one base away. The germline V gene (reference sequence) supplies CDR1 GTSNPN and CDR2 SVGIG. Taken from cysteine to phenylalanine, the CDR3 has 14 residues. Only the CDR3 region is kept as DNA, spanning 42 bases read in frame from base 1. V drops 0 bases and J drops 5 bases, leaving 11 bases in between. The sample is drawn from a study of cytomegalovirus exposure and HLA in healthy donors (dated by TCRdb to 2015 to 2018). A note on the overall study: An earlier analysis of approximately 600 of the donors reported 250 to 300 Gb of sequence data and some 120 million unique TCR beta sequences from roughly 180 million T cells. The T cell repertoires of several hundred subjects were profiled by immunosequencing and related to cytomegalovirus serostatus. An earlier analysis of roughly 580 of the donors used high-throughput TCR beta sequencing to judge whether each TCR beta V gene segment behaved as functional or pseudogenic. About five DR-DQ haplotypes were treated as single units for association and clustering because of strong linkage in the cohort. A later analysis re-analyzed previously published TCR beta repertoires from about 600 donors and added high-resolution HLA genotyping to study TCR occurrence patterns. An early release covering about 600 HLA-typed donors comprised about 300 gigabases of sequencing data and around 85 million unique TCR sequences. The later analysis used no new phenotypic data to find candidate immune exposures, relying instead on TCR beta sequences and their occurrence across donors. Donor age, sex, ethnicity and CMV serostatus were collected together with the repertoire data. Among the roughly 390 genotyped donors, approximately 76% belonged to the genetic ancestry cluster associated with self-reported Caucasian donors. The number of typed donors differed by locus: roughly 629-630 for A, B, C, DRB1 and DQB1; 500 to 550 for DQA1; 606 for DPA1; and roughly 450 for DPB1. A later genetic analysis took genome-wide SNP genotypes for about 55% of the roughly 670 donors and used that subset as a discovery cohort. A separate validation cohort of over 95 different subjects was used in addition to the roughly 700-subject first cohort. HLA typing included class I and class II loci at four-digit resolution. Across some 400 genotyped donors of the cohort, an average of approximately 240,000 unique TCR beta nucleotide sequences per donor were sequenced, and roughly a sixth of those sequences were non-productive. All discovery cohort repertoires had been generated on a single sequencing platform. The aim of the study was to test whether cataloging public T cell receptors could identify signatures of past pathogen exposure. The study combined high-throughput TCR immunosequencing, statistical association of individual TCRs with disease status, and machine learning to predict cytomegalovirus infection status. Study-level results and caveats: In a later analysis, HLA-associated TCR beta chains showed more clonal expansion and lower generation probabilities than non-associated chains that were equally common. A later analysis found that most CMV-associated TCR beta chains appeared HLA-restricted, with HLA associations seemingly driven largely by CMV exposure. In this cohort, only TCR beta chains were sequenced, and detectable features were limited by the absence of alpha or paired-chain data. The classifier was reported to diagnose cytomegalovirus status with high specificity and sensitivity in both the original and validation cohorts. In a later genetic analysis, fewer N-insertions in productive TCRs were reported among donors in an Asian-associated ancestry cluster than the approximately 670-donor mean. In vitro tests confirmed that a few of the cytomegalovirus-associated TCR beta chains recognize cytomegalovirus antigens. In a later analysis, several top co-occurrence clusters were reported to appear linked to parvovirus B19, influenza, CMV and Epstein-Barr virus. The presence/absence analyses assumed that sequencing depth was roughly uniform across donors, and that assumption may not be true. Some IMGT-functional V segments, including TRBV6-2 and TRBV6-3, could not be told apart with the 87-base-pair reads, so those segments were excluded. Because counts were too low, about 18 rarely observed V segments, including chromosome 9 orphons, were left out of the earlier analysis of some 640 of the donors. In a later analysis, the rate of TCR association differed among HLA loci, with DRB1 alleles having the most associated TCRs and HLA-C alleles having the fewest. When HLA alleles, especially DR and DQ, strongly co-occurred, TCR associations were difficult to assign to individual alleles. Immune exposure information for the cohort was limited to CMV serostatus. While some public TCRs were present in many individuals, most TCR sequences turned up only very rarely across donors. The sequencing pipeline was judged likely to have produced a cluster of highly shared sequence variants as a technical artifact. In an earlier analysis of 587 of the donors, most TCR beta V segments were observed in productive rearrangements about 87% or about 30% of the time, broadly matching IMGT annotations. Correlated functional status among segregating V segments might be attributable to linkage disequilibrium, but an unknown experimental factor could not be ruled out. Specific HLA alleles were associated with about 17,000 TCR beta sequences at a false discovery rate of 0.05 in a later analysis. HLA typing was unavailable for some donors at each locus, so association tests used only the typed subset. According to the authors, the approach could potentially be generalized to other disease states and immunological phenotypes. A later genetic analysis associated a missense DCLRE1C variant with V-gene and J-gene trimming of TCR beta chains, and an independent cohort replicated the association. The study gave a list of some 150 TCR beta chains associated with cytomegalovirus. A further reported finding was that TCR beta sequences accurately predicted the HLA-A and HLA-B alleles for most subjects in the first cohort.

Library construction relied on the immunoSEQ multiplex PCR assay. The multiplex PCR relied on a mix of 60 forward primers for TCR Vbeta segments and 13 reverse primers for TCR Jbeta segments. Amplification of the CDR3 region of rearranged TCR beta genes was performed with a multiplex PCR assay on genomic DNA. The amplified TCR beta libraries were sequenced on the Illumina HiSeq System as 87-base-pair reads. On the authors' methods: Across the 600 to 700 repertoires, a later analysis counted 78 million or so unique TCR beta chains, roughly 11 million of which were shared by at least two donors. Raw reads were error-corrected and collapsed into unique sequences with a nearest-neighbor algorithm that merged closely related sequences to remove PCR and sequencing errors. Alignment of CDR3 sequences to IMGT reference sequences was used to assign V, D and J gene segments. For a sequence to be retained, a match of at least six nucleotides to both a V gene segment and a J gene segment was required. A rearrangement counted as productive if the CDR3 had no stop codons and remained in frame with V and J, and every other rearrangement counted as non-productive. Following IMGT convention, CDR3 was defined as the stretch from the second conserved V-encoded cysteine to the conserved J-encoded phenylalanine. The earlier analysis of 450 to 750 of the donors excluded any sequence lacking an unambiguous match to a single V gene segment. An earlier analysis of about 600 of the donors called V segments functional above 56.7% productive rearrangements and segregating when the between-donor standard deviation exceeded 5%. A statistical classification framework was built for diagnosing cytomegalovirus status from the catalog of TCR beta chain sequences. A later analysis assigned V and J genes by comparing TCR nucleotide sequences with IMGT/GENE-DB human TR gene sequences. Using the TCRdist pipeline, a later analysis assigned CDR3 sequences along with most-parsimonious VDJ recombination scenarios. In a later analysis, each TCR beta chain was defined by its CDR3 amino acid sequence together with its V-gene family, and reads lacking a unique V-gene family were excluded. To address suspected cross-contamination and a sequencing artifact, a later analysis removed 592 highly shared, low-generation-probability nucleotide sequences. In a later analysis, a clonal expansion index for each public chain was calculated from normalized within-repertoire ranks of inferred template counts. Generation probabilities in a later analysis came from a VDJ recombination model fitted to out-of-frame rearrangements, and those results were checked against IGoR. In a later analysis, hypergeometric tests were used to score TCR-TCR, TCR-HLA and TCR-CMV co-occurrence, with a repertoire-size bias correction applied to TCR pairs. To estimate false discovery rates, a later analysis permuted the HLA or CMV assignments 20 times. A later analysis grouped co-occurring TCRs with DBSCAN, adding TCRdist sequence similarity when clustering within HLA-allele-positive subsets. Repertoires with fewer than 30,000 or more than 120,000 public chains were left out of co-occurrence clustering, as were four to six repertoires with anomalous nucleotide sharing. TCRdb's version of the immuneACCESS table is confined to in-frame rearrangements and falls short of the full clone set. An unresolved V gene accounts for under half of the shortfall where checked; the remainder is of unknown origin. V, J and clone size are those of that table, while D and trimming were read from the DNA. This sample gives fewer than 200,000 clones in total; over 75% of them show up just once. The top ten clones comprise about 2.3% of the sample.

The cohort consisted of more than 650 healthy bone marrow donors. All cohort members were sampled while nominally healthy, although unrecorded immune exposures were likely present. The donor tested CMV seronegative, placing the donor among the roughly 350 seronegative members of the cohort. A peripheral blood sample was collected from each donor, and TCR beta sequencing was performed on peripheral blood mononuclear cells. The Qiagen DNeasy Blood Extraction Kit was used to extract genomic DNA from the blood cell samples. Recombination linked TRBV30 to TRBJ2-1; 6 matching bases give a weak D call of TRBD2. The sequence was collected from a male donor in good health and CMV-seronegative. Input material: PBMCs. The sequenced DNA is TGTGCCTGGAGTGTCGCGGGGAGCGACAATGAGCAGTTCTTC. The resulting protein is CAWSVAGSDNEQFF.